The sequence of this T cell receptor (beta chain) was determined in a study of control samples from healthy donors and cancer patients (dated by TCRdb to the early 2020s). The library was prepared using the immunoSEQ multiplex PCR assay. TCRdb's version of the immuneACCESS table is confined to in-frame rearrangements and falls short of the full clone set. An unresolved V gene accounts for under half of the shortfall where checked; the remainder is of unknown origin. Across this sample there are around 120,000 clones, with 85% to 95% seen only once. Jointly, the top ten make up less than 4% of the sample. A word on this clone: It has no known antigen specificity. Base qualities are not provided; no much larger clone lies one nucleotide away.

This clonotype was sampled from a man aged 25-45 years in good health. Sequenced sample: blood.

The sequenced DNA is TGTGCCAGCAGCTTAGTGTCAACGGCAGGGCGGTACAATGAGCAGTTCTTC. Its product reads: CASSLVSTAGRYNEQFF. The sequence is built from TRBV7-2 and TRBJ2-1; TRBD1 might be the D gene, on 5 matching bases. The CDR1 and CDR2 encoded by the germline V gene are SGHTA and FQGNSA. CDR3 length: 17 amino acids, cysteine to phenylalanine. The DNA shown is the 51-base CDR3, in frame from base 1. V is reduced by 1 base and J by 4 bases, leaving a spacing of 17 bases between them.